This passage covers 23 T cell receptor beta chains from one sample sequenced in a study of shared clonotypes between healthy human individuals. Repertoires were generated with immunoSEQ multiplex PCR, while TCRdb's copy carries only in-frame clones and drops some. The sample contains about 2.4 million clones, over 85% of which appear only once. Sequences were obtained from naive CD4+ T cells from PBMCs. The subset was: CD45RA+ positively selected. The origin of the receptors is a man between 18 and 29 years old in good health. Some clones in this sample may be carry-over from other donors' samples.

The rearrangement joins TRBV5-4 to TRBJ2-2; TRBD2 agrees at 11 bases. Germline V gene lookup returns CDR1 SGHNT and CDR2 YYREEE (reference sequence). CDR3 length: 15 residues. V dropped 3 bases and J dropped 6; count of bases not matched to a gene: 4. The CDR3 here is CASSSLSGRAGELFF. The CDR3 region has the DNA TGTGCCAGCAGCTCCCTTAGCGGGAGGGCCGGGGAGCTGTTTTTT.

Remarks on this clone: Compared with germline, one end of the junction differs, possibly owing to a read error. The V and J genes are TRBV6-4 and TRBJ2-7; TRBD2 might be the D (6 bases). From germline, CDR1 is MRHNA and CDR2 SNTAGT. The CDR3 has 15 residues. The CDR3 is CASRRGVGVSNEQYF. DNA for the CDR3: TGTGCCAGCAGGCGGGGCGTGGGGGTCTCCAACGAGCAGTACTTC.

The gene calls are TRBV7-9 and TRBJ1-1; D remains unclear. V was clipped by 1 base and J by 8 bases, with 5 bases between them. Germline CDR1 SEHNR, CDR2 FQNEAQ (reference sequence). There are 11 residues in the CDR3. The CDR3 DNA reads TGTGCCAGCAGCTTAGGTAGGGAAGCTTTCTTT. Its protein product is CASSLGREAFF.

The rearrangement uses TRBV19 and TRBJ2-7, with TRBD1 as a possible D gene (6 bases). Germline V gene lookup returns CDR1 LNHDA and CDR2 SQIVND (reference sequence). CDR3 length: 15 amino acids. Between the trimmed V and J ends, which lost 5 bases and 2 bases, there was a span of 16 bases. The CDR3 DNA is TGTGCCAGTAGTCCGAGACAGGCGTCCACCTACGAGCAGTACTTC. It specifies CASSPRQASTYEQYF.

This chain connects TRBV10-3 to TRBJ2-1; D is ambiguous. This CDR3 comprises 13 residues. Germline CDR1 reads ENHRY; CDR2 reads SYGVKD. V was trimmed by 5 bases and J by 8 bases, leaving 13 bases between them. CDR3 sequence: CAISRVFRDEQFF. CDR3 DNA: TGTGCCATCAGTCGGGTTTTTAGGGATGAGCAGTTCTTC.

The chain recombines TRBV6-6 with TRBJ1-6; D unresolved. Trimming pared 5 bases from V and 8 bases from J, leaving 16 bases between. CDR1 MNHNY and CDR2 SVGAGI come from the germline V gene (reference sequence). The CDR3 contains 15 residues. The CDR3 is CASSASRAADSPLHF. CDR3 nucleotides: TGTGCCAGCAGTGCCTCACGGGCCGCGGATTCACCCCTCCACTTT.

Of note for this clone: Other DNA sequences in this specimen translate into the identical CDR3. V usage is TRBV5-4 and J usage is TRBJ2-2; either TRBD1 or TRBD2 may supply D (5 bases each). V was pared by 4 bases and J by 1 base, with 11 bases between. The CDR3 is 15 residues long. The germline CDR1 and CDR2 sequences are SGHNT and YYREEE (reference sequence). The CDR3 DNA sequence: TGTGCCAGCAGCCCCCGGGGCCAGAACACCGGGGAGCTGTTTTTT. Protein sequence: CASSPRGQNTGELFF.

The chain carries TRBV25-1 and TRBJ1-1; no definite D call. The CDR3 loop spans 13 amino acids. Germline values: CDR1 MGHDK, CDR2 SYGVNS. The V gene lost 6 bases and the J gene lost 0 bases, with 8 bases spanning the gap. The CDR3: CASRNEVNTEAFF. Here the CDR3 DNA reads TGTGCCAGCAGGAACGAGGTGAACACTGAAGCTTTCTTT.

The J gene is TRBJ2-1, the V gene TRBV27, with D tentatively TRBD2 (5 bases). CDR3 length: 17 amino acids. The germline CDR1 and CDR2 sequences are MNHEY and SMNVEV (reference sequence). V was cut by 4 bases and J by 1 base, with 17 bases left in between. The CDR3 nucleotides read TGTGCCAGCAGTTCTTTCCTAGCCCCTTATTCCTACAATGAGCAGTTCTTC. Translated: CASSSFLAPYSYNEQFF.

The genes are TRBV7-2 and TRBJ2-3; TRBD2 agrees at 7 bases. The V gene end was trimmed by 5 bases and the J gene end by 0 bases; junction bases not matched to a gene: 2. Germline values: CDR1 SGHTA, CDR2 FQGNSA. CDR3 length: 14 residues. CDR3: CASSQRESTDTQYF. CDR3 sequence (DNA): TGTGCCAGCAGCCAGCGGGAAAGCACAGATACGCAGTATTTT.

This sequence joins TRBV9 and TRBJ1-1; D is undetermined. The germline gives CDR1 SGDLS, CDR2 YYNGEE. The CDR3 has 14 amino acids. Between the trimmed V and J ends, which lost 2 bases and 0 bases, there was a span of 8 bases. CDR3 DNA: TGTGCCAGCAGCGTTATCGGTTTGAACACTGAAGCTTTCTTT. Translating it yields CASSVIGLNTEAFF.

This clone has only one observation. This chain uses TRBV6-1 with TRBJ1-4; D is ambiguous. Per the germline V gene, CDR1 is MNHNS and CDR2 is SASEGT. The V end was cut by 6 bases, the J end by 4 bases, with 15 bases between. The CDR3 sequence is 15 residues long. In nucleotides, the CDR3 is TGTGCCAGCAGGCCATTGGTTGGGGTTAATGAAAAACTGTTTTTT. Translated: CASRPLVGVNEKLFF.

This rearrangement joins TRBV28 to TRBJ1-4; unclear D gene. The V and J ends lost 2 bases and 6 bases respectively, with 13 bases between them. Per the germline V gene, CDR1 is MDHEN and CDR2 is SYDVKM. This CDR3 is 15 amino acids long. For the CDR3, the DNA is TGTGCCAGCAGTTTAGTGCAGAGCCTAGATGAAAAACTGTTTTTT. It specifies CASSLVQSLDEKLFF. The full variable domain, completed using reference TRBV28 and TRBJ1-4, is DVKVTQSSRYLVKRTGEKVFLECVQDMDHENMFWYRQDPGLGLRLIYFSYDVKMKEKGDIPEGYSVSREKKERFSLILESASTNQTSMYLCASSLVQSLDEKLFFGSGTQLSVL.

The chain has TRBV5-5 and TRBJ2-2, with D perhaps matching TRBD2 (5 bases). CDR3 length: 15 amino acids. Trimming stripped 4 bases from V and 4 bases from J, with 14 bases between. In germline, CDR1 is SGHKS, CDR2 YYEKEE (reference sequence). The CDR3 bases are TGTGCCAGCAGCAACCTAGCAAGACGCACCGGGGAGCTGTTTTTT. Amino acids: CASSNLARRTGELFF.

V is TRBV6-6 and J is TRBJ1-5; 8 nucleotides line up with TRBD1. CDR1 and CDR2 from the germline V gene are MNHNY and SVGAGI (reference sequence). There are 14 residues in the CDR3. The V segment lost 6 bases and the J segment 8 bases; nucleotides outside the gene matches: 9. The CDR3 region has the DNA TGTGCCAGCAGCGACAGGGGAACTCTTGAGCCCCAGCATTTT. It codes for CASSDRGTLEPQHF.

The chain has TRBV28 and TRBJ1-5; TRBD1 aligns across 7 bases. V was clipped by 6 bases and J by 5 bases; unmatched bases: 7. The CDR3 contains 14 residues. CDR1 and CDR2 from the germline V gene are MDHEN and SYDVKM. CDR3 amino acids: CASRSGGTYQPQHF. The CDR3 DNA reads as TGTGCCAGCAGATCAGGGGGGACCTATCAGCCCCAGCATTTT.

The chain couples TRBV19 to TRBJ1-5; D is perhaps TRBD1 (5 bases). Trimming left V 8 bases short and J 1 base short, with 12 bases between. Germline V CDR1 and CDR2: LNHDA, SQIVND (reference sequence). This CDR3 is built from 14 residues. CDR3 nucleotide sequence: TGTGCCAGTTCCCCTGGGGGGAGCAATCAGCCCCAGCATTTT. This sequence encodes CASSPGGSNQPQHF.

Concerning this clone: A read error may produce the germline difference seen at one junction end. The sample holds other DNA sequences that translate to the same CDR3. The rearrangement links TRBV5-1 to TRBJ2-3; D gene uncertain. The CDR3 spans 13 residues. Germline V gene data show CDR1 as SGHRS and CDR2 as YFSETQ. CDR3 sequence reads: CASSLGSTDTQYF. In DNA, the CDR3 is TGCGCCAGCAGCTTGGGGAGCACGGATACGCAGTATTTT. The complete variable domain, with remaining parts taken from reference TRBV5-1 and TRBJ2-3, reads KAGVTQTPRYLIKTRGQQVTLSCSPISGHRSVSWYQQTPGQGLQFLFEYFSETQRNKGNFPGRFSGRQFSNSRSEMNVSTLELGDSALYLCASSLGSTDTQYFGPGTRLTVL.

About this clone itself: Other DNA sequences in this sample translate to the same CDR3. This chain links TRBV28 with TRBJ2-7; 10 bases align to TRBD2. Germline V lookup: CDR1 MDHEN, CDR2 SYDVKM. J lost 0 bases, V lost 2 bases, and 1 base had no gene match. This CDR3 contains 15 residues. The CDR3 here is CASSLRTSGSYEQYF. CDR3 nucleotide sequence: TGTGCCAGCAGTTTAAGGACTAGCGGCTCCTACGAGCAGTACTTC. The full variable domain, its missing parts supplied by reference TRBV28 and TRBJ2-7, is DVKVTQSSRYLVKRTGEKVFLECVQDMDHENMFWYRQDPGLGLRLIYFSYDVKMKEKGDIPEGYSVSREKKERFSLILESASTNQTSMYLCASSLRTSGSYEQYFGPGTRLTVT.

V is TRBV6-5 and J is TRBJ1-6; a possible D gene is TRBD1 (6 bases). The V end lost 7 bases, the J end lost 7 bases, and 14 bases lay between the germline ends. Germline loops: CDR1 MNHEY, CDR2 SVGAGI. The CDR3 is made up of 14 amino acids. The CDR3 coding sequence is TGTGCCAGCACCCAGGGGACATCGAATTCACCCCTCCACTTT. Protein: CASTQGTSNSPLHF.

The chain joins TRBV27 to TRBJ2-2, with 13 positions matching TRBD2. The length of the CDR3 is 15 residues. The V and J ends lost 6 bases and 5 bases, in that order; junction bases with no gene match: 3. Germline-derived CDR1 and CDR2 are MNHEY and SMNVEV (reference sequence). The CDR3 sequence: CASRSLAGGTGELFF. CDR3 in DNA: TGTGCCAGCAGATCACTAGCGGGAGGGACCGGGGAGCTGTTTTTT.

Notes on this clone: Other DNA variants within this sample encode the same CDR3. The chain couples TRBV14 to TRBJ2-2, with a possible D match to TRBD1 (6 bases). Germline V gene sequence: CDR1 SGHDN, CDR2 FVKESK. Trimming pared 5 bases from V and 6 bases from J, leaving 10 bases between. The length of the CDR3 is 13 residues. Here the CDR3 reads CASSEQGPGELFF. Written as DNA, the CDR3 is TGTGCCAGCAGCGAGCAGGGGCCCGGGGAGCTGTTTTTT.

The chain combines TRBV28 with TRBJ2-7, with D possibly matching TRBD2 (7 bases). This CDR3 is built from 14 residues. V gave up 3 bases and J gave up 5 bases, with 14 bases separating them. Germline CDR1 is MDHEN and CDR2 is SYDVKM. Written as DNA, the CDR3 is TGTGCCAGCAGTTTGGGGGCGGGGGTTGACGAGCAGTACTTC. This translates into CASSLGAGVDEQYF.